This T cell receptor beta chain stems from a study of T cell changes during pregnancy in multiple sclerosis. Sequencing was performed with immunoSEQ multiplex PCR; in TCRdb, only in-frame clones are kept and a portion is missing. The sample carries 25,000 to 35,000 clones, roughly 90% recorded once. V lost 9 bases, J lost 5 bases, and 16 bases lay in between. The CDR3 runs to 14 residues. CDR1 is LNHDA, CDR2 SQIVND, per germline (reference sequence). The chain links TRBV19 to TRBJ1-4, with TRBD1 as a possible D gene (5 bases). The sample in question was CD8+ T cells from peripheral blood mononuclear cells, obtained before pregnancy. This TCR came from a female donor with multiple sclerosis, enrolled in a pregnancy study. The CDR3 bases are TGTGCCAGCAAAGATTGGGGGGTGAATGAAAAACTGTTTTTT. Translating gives CASKDWGVNEKLFF.